These 9 T cell receptor beta chains share one sample of origin, sequenced in a study of shared clonotypes between healthy human individuals. Generated by immunoSEQ multiplex PCR, the TCRdb table keeps only in-frame clones and is missing some. This table holds 2 million to 3 million clones, roughly 93% found once. The sequenced sample was naive CD4+ T cells from PBMCs. Subset described: CD45RA+ positively selected. All receptors come from a man aged 18-30 years in good health. Some clones in this sample may be carry-over from other donors' samples.

Comments on this clone: This CDR3 is also generated by other DNA sequences in the sample. The rearrangement uses TRBV10-3 and TRBJ2-3; D remains ambiguous. Trimming removed 4 bases at V and 5 bases at J, with 4 bases between. CDR1 and CDR2 (germline): ENHRY, SYGVKD. There are 11 residues in the CDR3. For the CDR3, the DNA is TGTGCCATCAGTGCTGGAGATACGCAGTATTTT. Its translation is CAISAGDTQYF.

The genes are TRBV19 and TRBJ1-6; possibly TRBD1 for D (6 bases). This CDR3 has 17 residues. Germline V gene lookup returns CDR1 LNHDA and CDR2 SQIVND (reference sequence). The ends were cut back, 4 bases at V and 6 bases at J, with 19 bases in the middle. The CDR3 loop is CASSKKDRRSFNSPLHF. The CDR3, as DNA: TGTGCCAGTAGTAAAAAAGACAGGCGGAGTTTTAATTCACCCCTCCACTTT.

This chain uses TRBV4-1 with TRBJ1-5; 12 bases match TRBD1. CDR1 is MGHRA and CDR2 is YSYEKL in the germline V gene. The CDR3 totals 17 residues. Losses at the gene ends were 1 base for V and 7 bases for J; bases not matched to a gene: 8. The CDR3 nucleotides read TGCGCCAGCAGCCAAGCCGGGACAGGGGGCGCATGGCAGCCCCAGCATTTT. This sequence encodes CASSQAGTGGAWQPQHF.

The V and J genes are TRBV2 and TRBJ1-4, with 7 bases that match TRBD1. CDR1 is SNHLY and CDR2 is FYNNEI in the germline V gene. J gave up 7 bases and V 6 bases, and 8 bases lay outside the gene matches. The CDR3 has 14 residues. The CDR3 sequence is CASRDDRAGEKLFF. The DNA for the CDR3 is TGTGCCAGCAGGGACGACAGGGCGGGTGAAAAACTGTTTTTT.

The chain has TRBV7-9 and TRBJ1-1; D call uncertain. There are 13 residues in the CDR3. The germline V gene has CDR1 SEHNR and CDR2 FQNEAQ (reference sequence). Deletions cut 6 bases from V and 7 bases from J, with 15 bases between. The CDR3 DNA follows: TGTGCCAGCAGACGTTCGCTGTATGTTGAAGCTTTCTTT. This gives the protein CASRRSLYVEAFF. The full variable domain, rest sourced from reference TRBV7-9 and TRBJ1-1, is DTGVSQNPRHKITKRGQNVTFRCDPISEHNRLYWYRQTLGQGPEFLTYFQNEAQLEKSRLLSDRFSAERPKGSFSTLEIQRTEQGDSAMYLCASRRSLYVEAFFGQGTRLTVV.

Regarding this clone: Other nucleotide sequences from this sample produce the same CDR3. The chain combines TRBV28 with TRBJ1-3; the D is unclear. Deletions cut 4 bases from V and 4 bases from J, with 2 bases between. The germline V gene encodes CDR1 MDHEN and CDR2 SYDVKM. The CDR3 sequence is 11 residues long. The CDR3 DNA follows: TGTGCCAGCAGTTCCGGAAACACCATATATTTT. Its translation is CASSSGNTIYF.

The V gene is TRBV11-2, the J gene TRBJ2-7, with D unclear. Trimming removed 8 bases at V and 4 bases at J, with 9 bases between. This CDR3 has 11 amino acids. CDR1 and CDR2 (germline): SGHAT, FQNNGV. CDR3: CASGHGYEQYF. Here the CDR3 DNA reads TGTGCCAGCGGTCACGGTTACGAGCAGTACTTC.

Comment on this clone: Other DNA sequences in the same sample also yield this CDR3. The rearrangement joins TRBV5-6 to TRBJ1-2, with a weak D call TRBD1 (5 bases). Trimming shortened V by 4 bases and J by 3 bases, and 10 bases separated the two germline ends. Germline assignment: CDR1 SGHDT and CDR2 YYEEEE. The CDR3 is made up of 13 amino acids. As DNA, the CDR3 is TGTGCCAGCAGCCAAGACAGATACTATGGCTACACCTTC. It is translated as CASSQDRYYGYTF.

The gene calls are TRBV5-6 and TRBJ1-3; D perhaps matches TRBD1 (5 bases). This CDR3 region has 15 residues. Trimming pared 0 bases from V and 0 bases from J, leaving 7 bases between. The germline V gene has CDR1 SGHDT and CDR2 YYEEEE. The CDR3 DNA is TGTGCCAGCAGCTTGGGGGGGTTCTCTGGAAACACCATATATTTT. This encodes CASSLGGFSGNTIYF.